This T cell receptor (beta chain) originates from a study of spatial heterogeneity in lung cancer. Study at large: Median follow-up for sequenced PBMC samples was about two years after resection, when such samples existed. Detection consistently yielded more beta chains than alpha chains. Study observations and caveats: Ubiquitous expanded tumor TCRs appeared in blood more at resection than follow-up.

This clonotype was counted a few times. Its antigen remains unknown. Germline V CDR1 and CDR2: SGHTA, FQGNSA. The CDR3 length is 14 residues. The V segment lost 3 bases and the J segment 5 bases; nucleotides outside the gene matches: 7. Time point defined: blood at routine non-recurrence follow-up after resection. Unsorted whole RNA samples from tumor, nontumor lung or frozen PBMC were sequenced. TCRdb re-called the 5' RACE reads with MiXCR, one entry per CDR3 protein. This sample has 95,000 to 130,000 distinct CDR3 sequences, with 12% found just once. This clonotype was obtained from a male donor with early-stage non-small cell lung cancer. This chain joins TRBV7-2 and TRBJ2-7; 7 nucleotides line up with TRBD1. Sequencing used PBMCs, obtained at follow-up. The DNA of the CDR3 is TGTGCCAGCAGCTTTAGGTCTAGGGGGCACGAGCAGTACTTC. This translates into CASSFRSRGHEQYF.